The entry below gives a single TCR beta chain sequence along with its context. The antigen remains unidentified. This sample stems from a study of CD8+CD57+ T cells in acquired aplastic anemia. In the study overall: The mean DNA yield obtained from sorted CD4+ and CD8+ cells came to approximately 3.2 ug.

Genomic DNA, serving as template, underwent TCR beta VDJ and CDR3 profiling. One entry per CDR3 protein, called by TCRdb with MiXCR from the reads. The sample includes 80,000 or so distinct CDR3 sequences, around 70% of them seen just once. Patients selected for sequencing had displayed CD8+CD57+ cell expansion by flow cytometry. Severe acquired aplastic anemia was diagnosed in all patients. Study-wide points: Researchers report that about 29 CD8+ CDR3 sequences appeared in both patients and controls.

This CDR3 has 14 residues. The ends lost 5 bases at V and 1 base at J; junction bases unmatched: 1. Germline CDR1 SGHVS, CDR2 FNYEAQ. The sequencing sample was made of sorted CD4+, CD8+, or CD8+CD57+ T cells (not recorded which) from PBMCs. The sequence was collected from a human donor with aplastic anemia. The rearrangement links TRBV7-6 to TRBJ2-2; 7 bases align to TRBD2. CDR3 region: CASSPSGNTGELFF. The CDR3 coding sequence is TGTGCCAGCAGCCCTAGCGGGAACACCGGGGAGCTGTTTTTT.